This T cell receptor (beta chain) was retrieved from a study of monozygotic twins with inflammatory bowel disease. Study observations and caveats: Especially with disease activity, IBD patients had fewer clonotypes in common with others than healthy twins did. No one strong IBD-associated signal or clonotype was supported.

The unique tags termed UMIs, each holding a 6-nucleotide sample barcode, were added by means of template switching. TCRdb re-called the 5' RACE reads and shows each CDR3 protein once, DNA omitted. This sample lists 420,000 or so distinct CDR3 sequences; its ten largest clones have 2% to 3%. CDR3 length: 13 amino acids. Germline V gene sequence: CDR1 MGHDK, CDR2 SYGVNS. As for this clonotype: Antigen: not known.

The V and J genes are TRBV25-1 and TRBJ2-1; TCRdb outputs TRBD2, but without DNA this stays unchecked. Material for sequencing was blood. The TCR comes from a human donor with ulcerative colitis or Crohn's disease, or a healthy co-twin of an affected twin (not recorded which). Here the CDR3 reads CASTLAGDNEQFF.